The next 32 T cell receptor beta chains were all read from a single sample in a study of blood T cell repertoires in COVID-19. Clones were sequenced by immunoSEQ multiplex PCR, and TCRdb holds only the in-frame ones, with some missing. Among roughly 310,000 clones, over 75% were seen once, and the ten largest hold around a tenth. The sample taken for sequencing was PBMCs or T cells enriched from blood (not recorded which). Receptors originate from a woman aged 35 to 49 who had recovered from COVID-19.

This clone was seen only a few times. The chain uses TRBV30 and TRBJ2-7, with 8 bases that match TRBD1. Germline trimming cut 3 bases from V and 5 bases from J; bases unmatched to any gene: 3. The germline gives CDR1 GTSNPN, CDR2 SVGIG (reference sequence). The CDR3 runs to 12 residues. The CDR3 sequence is CAWSVQGDEQYF. The CDR3 nucleotides read TGTGCCTGGAGCGTACAGGGGGACGAGCAGTACTTC.

V usage is TRBV2 and J usage is TRBJ2-7, with TRBD2 identical over 15 bases. CDR3 length equals 19 residues. Losses at the gene ends were 2 bases for V and 2 bases for J; bases not matched to a gene: 10. Germline V CDR1 and CDR2: SNHLY, FYNNEI. This chain's CDR3 is CASSEPGTSGRTRAYEQYF. The CDR3 coding sequence is TGTGCCAGCAGTGAACCCGGGACTAGCGGGAGGACACGGGCCTACGAGCAGTACTTC. The whole variable domain, filled in from reference TRBV2 and TRBJ2-7, reads EPEVTQTPSHQVTQMGQEVILRCVPISNHLYFYWYRQILGQKVEFLVSFYNNEISEKSEIFDDQFSVERPDGSNFTLKIRSTKLEDSAMYFCASSEPGTSGRTRAYEQYFGPGTRLTVT.

The rearrangement links TRBV10-3 to TRBJ2-5, with 8 bases fitting TRBD2. V gave up 5 bases and J gave up 1 base; unmatched junction bases: 3. The CDR3 covers 14 residues. Germline V gives CDR1 ENHRY, CDR2 SYGVKD. The CDR3 DNA sequence: TGTGCCATCAGTATCGGGGGGGGCCAAGAGACCCAGTACTTC. Its protein is CAISIGGGQETQYF.

Points on this clone: The same CDR3 can be traced to other DNA sequences in this sample. The chain joins TRBV28 to TRBJ1-6, with 8 positions matching TRBD1. Per germline, CDR1 MDHEN and CDR2 SYDVKM. This CDR3 contains 15 residues. The V and J ends lost 6 bases and 7 bases, in that order; junction bases with no gene match: 8. CDR3 DNA: TGTGCCAGCAGACCTACAGGGGGAGGAAATTCACCCCTCCACTTT. Translation gives CASRPTGGGNSPLHF.

The chain links TRBV11-2 to TRBJ1-2; D is possibly TRBD1 (5 bases). The CDR3 has 15 amino acids. In germline, CDR1 is SGHAT, CDR2 FQNNGV. Trimming took off 2 bases at V and 0 bases at J, with 10 bases between the two ends. CDR3 in DNA: TGTGCCAGCAGCTTATCCCCGGGGGCTAACTATGGCTACACCTTC. It encodes CASSLSPGANYGYTF.

The V call is TRBV5-4, the J call TRBJ2-1; 7 nucleotides line up with TRBD1. The V segment lost 2 bases and the J segment 2 bases; nucleotides outside the gene matches: 4. The CDR3 has 15 amino acids. Germline V gene lookup returns CDR1 SGHNT and CDR2 YYREEE (reference sequence). CDR3 protein: CASSLGGQTYNEQFF. CDR3 DNA: TGTGCCAGCAGCTTAGGGGGACAGACCTACAATGAGCAGTTCTTC.

The chain uses TRBV3-1 (or the pseudogene TRBV3-2) and TRBJ2-3; 9 bases agree with TRBD2. The V gene end was trimmed by 1 base and the J gene end by 5 bases; junction bases not matched to a gene: 7. CDR1 LGHDT and CDR2 YNNKEL come from the germline V gene (reference sequence). The CDR3 covers 16 residues. CDR3 nucleotide sequence: TGTGCCAGCAGCCAAGGTAGCGGGAGTAAAGTAGATACGCAGTATTTT. It encodes CASSQGSGSKVDTQYF.

The chain is built from TRBV7-2 and TRBJ1-5, with D possibly matching TRBD1 (6 bases). V lost 4 bases and J lost 0, with 10 bases in between. The CDR3 has 15 amino acids. From germline, CDR1 is SGHTA and CDR2 FQGNSA. CDR3 nucleotides: TGTGCCAGCAGCTCCCAGACAGGTAGCAATCAGCCCCAGCATTTT. Translating gives CASSSQTGSNQPQHF.

V gene TRBV7-2 combines with J gene TRBJ2-2; 8 bases align to TRBD2. V lost 5 bases and J lost 6; bases outside the gene matches: 5. Germline lookup yields CDR1 SGHTA and CDR2 FQGNSA. The CDR3 is made up of 14 amino acids. As DNA, the CDR3 is TGTGCCAGCAGCCGCCGGGGGGGTTCCGGGGAGCTGTTTTTT. Protein product: CASSRRGGSGELFF.

This chain's CDR3 is CASSLQAGDTQYF. Written as DNA, the CDR3 is TGTGCCAGCTCACTCCAGGCGGGAGATACGCAGTATTTT. V gene TRBV18 combines with J gene TRBJ2-3; possibly TRBD2 for D (5 bases). The germline V gene has CDR1 KGHSH and CDR2 LQKENI. The V gene lost 4 bases and the J gene lost 5 bases, with 10 bases spanning the gap. The CDR3 totals 13 residues.

The chain employs TRBV11-3 and TRBJ1-6; D remains unclear. The V gene lost 2 bases and the J gene lost 7 bases, with 9 bases spanning the gap. The CDR3 is made up of 14 amino acids. Germline CDR1 is SGHNT and CDR2 is YENEEA. CDR3 DNA sequence: TGTGCCAGCAGCTTACAGGTCGGCAATTCACCCCTCCACTTT. Amino acids: CASSLQVGNSPLHF.

The chain combines TRBV19 with TRBJ2-1; 7 bases agree with TRBD1. V gave up 5 bases and J gave up 4 bases; unmatched junction bases: 5. The CDR3 consists of 14 residues. The germline CDR1 and CDR2 sequences are LNHDA and SQIVND (reference sequence). CDR3 sequence: CASSETGRYNEQFF. CDR3 sequence (DNA): TGTGCCAGTAGTGAGACAGGGAGATACAATGAGCAGTTCTTC.

V is TRBV6-5 and J is TRBJ2-7; tentative D call: TRBD2 (7 bases). CDR3 size: 15 residues. Germline V CDR1 and CDR2: MNHEY, SVGAGI. V gave up 7 bases and J gave up 3 bases, with 19 bases separating them. This chain's CDR3 is CASTKRGGRSYEQYF. The DNA for the CDR3 is TGTGCCAGCACCAAAAGGGGGGGCCGTAGCTACGAGCAGTACTTC.

The chain recombines TRBV19 with TRBJ2-5; no clear D gene. Germline V gene sequence: CDR1 LNHDA, CDR2 SQIVND (reference sequence). V was clipped by 6 bases and J by 2 bases, with 10 bases between them. The CDR3 sequence is 13 residues long. CDR3 in amino acids: CASSPQVQETQYF. The CDR3, as DNA: TGTGCCAGTAGCCCTCAGGTTCAAGAGACCCAGTACTTC.

The J gene is TRBJ1-2, the V gene TRBV4-2; TRBD1 might be the D (5 bases). CDR3 length: 14 residues. Germline assignment: CDR1 LGHNA and CDR2 YNFKEQ. V was trimmed by 5 bases and J by 8 bases, leaving 18 bases between them. The CDR3: CASSYRNYGVGYTF. CDR3 coding DNA: TGTGCCAGCAGCTACAGGAACTATGGTGTGGGCTACACCTTC.

This chain uses TRBV19 with TRBJ1-4, with 7 nucleotides matching TRBD1. The CDR3 length is 15 residues. CDR1 and CDR2 (germline): LNHDA, SQIVND (reference sequence). V was pared by 9 bases and J by 3 bases, with 10 bases of the junction left unmatched. The CDR3 sequence: CASGGQGVANEKLFF. CDR3 coding DNA: TGTGCCAGCGGAGGGCAGGGGGTGGCTAATGAAAAACTGTTTTTT.

This clone came up once. V usage is TRBV11-2 and J usage is TRBJ1-1; D gene ambiguous. Germline V gene sequence: CDR1 SGHAT, CDR2 FQNNGV. CDR3 length: 14 amino acids. V was shortened by 5 bases and J by 3 bases, with 13 bases between the two germline ends. The CDR3 spells CASSPSLLHTEAFF. CDR3 nucleotides: TGTGCCAGCAGCCCCTCCCTATTACACACTGAAGCTTTCTTT.

V is TRBV10-1 and J is TRBJ2-4; the match to TRBD1 covers 7 bases. Germline loops: CDR1 WNHNN, CDR2 SYGVQD (reference sequence). CDR3 length: 15 residues. After removal of 2 bases from V and 0 bases from J, the junction contained 1 base not matched to a gene. The CDR3 region is CASSEGTVAKNIQYF. Written as DNA, the CDR3 is TGCGCCAGCAGTGAGGGGACAGTAGCCAAAAACATTCAGTACTTC.

The gene calls are TRBV29-1 and TRBJ2-1, with 10 bases lining up with TRBD2. CDR1 is SQVTM and CDR2 is ANQGSEA in the germline V gene. This CDR3 has 18 residues. With 0 bases clipped from V and 3 bases from J, the junction kept 11 bases outside the gene matches. CDR3 DNA sequence: TGCAGCGTTGAAGATGTAACACGGACTAGCGGTTTCTACAATGAGCAGTTCTTC. It is translated as CSVEDVTRTSGFYNEQFF.

The rearrangement joins TRBV12-3 or TRBV12-4 to TRBJ1-1, with D unclear. CDR3 length: 13 amino acids. Trimming stripped 6 bases from V and 3 bases from J, with 11 bases between. The chain's CDR3 is CASSSQRDTEAFF. The CDR3 coding sequence is TGTGCCAGCAGCTCTCAACGGGACACTGAAGCTTTCTTT.

The V call is TRBV28, the J call TRBJ2-7; D may be TRBD1 (6 bases). V lost 3 bases to trimming and J lost 5 bases, with 14 bases between them. This CDR3 spans 14 amino acids. The germline gives CDR1 MDHEN, CDR2 SYDVKM. CDR3 in amino acids: CASSLQGYSHEQYF. For the CDR3, the DNA is TGTGCCAGCAGTTTGCAGGGGTACAGCCACGAGCAGTACTTC. The full variable domain, its missing parts supplied by reference TRBV28 and TRBJ2-7, is DVKVTQSSRYLVKRTGEKVFLECVQDMDHENMFWYRQDPGLGLRLIYFSYDVKMKEKGDIPEGYSVSREKKERFSLILESASTNQTSMYLCASSLQGYSHEQYFGPGTRLTVT.

For this clone: At the DNA level, this CDR3 is encoded by other sequences in the same sample as well. The chain uses TRBV7-2 and TRBJ2-5; D possibly corresponds to TRBD1 (6 bases). CDR3 length: 14 amino acids. The V and J ends lost 1 base and 4 bases respectively, with 10 bases between them. The germline CDR1 and CDR2 sequences are SGHTA and FQGNSA. CDR3 amino acids: CASSLGAGVETQYF. The DNA for the CDR3 is TGTGCCAGCAGCTTAGGAGCAGGGGTAGAGACCCAGTACTTC. Combining the CDR3 with reference TRBV7-2 and TRBJ2-5 gives the whole variable domain GAGVSQSPSNKVTEKGKDVELRCDPISGHTALYWYRQSLGQGLEFLIYFQGNSAPDKSGLPSDRFSAERTGGSVSTLTIQRTQQEDSAVYLCASSLGAGVETQYFGPGTRLLVL.

This chain connects TRBV7-9 to TRBJ2-1; 8 bases match TRBD2. This CDR3 comprises 15 residues. Trimming at V came to 2 bases and at J to 9 bases, leaving 9 bases not matched to a gene. CDR1 SEHNR and CDR2 FQNEAQ come from the germline V gene (reference sequence). The CDR3 DNA reads TGTGCCAGCAGCTTATATCCGGGAGGGCCACCTGAGCAGTTCTTC. This translates into CASSLYPGGPPEQFF. The full variable domain, completed using reference TRBV7-9 and TRBJ2-1, is DTGVSQNPRHKITKRGQNVTFRCDPISEHNRLYWYRQTLGQGPEFLTYFQNEAQLEKSRLLSDRFSAERPKGSFSTLEIQRTEQGDSAMYLCASSLYPGGPPEQFFGPGTRLTVL.

The chain is built from TRBV5-1 and TRBJ1-1, with D unclear. From germline, CDR1 is SGHRS and CDR2 YFSETQ. Trimming cost V 2 bases and J 0 bases, with 8 bases left between them. The CDR3 covers 14 residues. The CDR3 region has the DNA TGCGCCAGCAGCTTCGCGGACTTGAACACTGAAGCTTTCTTT. It translates to CASSFADLNTEAFF.

The V gene is TRBV9, the J gene TRBJ2-7; 10 bases align to TRBD1. Germline V CDR1 and CDR2: SGDLS, YYNGEE. V gave up 0 bases and J gave up 7 bases; unmatched junction bases: 4. This CDR3 is 14 amino acids long. The CDR3 loop reads CASSVGQGAREQYF. The CDR3 DNA reads as TGTGCCAGCAGCGTAGGACAGGGGGCGCGAGAGCAGTACTTC. The variable domain in full, completed from reference TRBV9 and TRBJ2-7, reads DSGVTQTPKHLITATGQRVTLRCSPRSGDLSVYWYQQSLDQGLQFLIQYYNGEERAKGNILERFSAQQFPDLHSELNLSSLELGDSALYFCASSVGQGAREQYFGPGTRLTVT.

V and J are TRBV6-5 and TRBJ1-1; the D gene is possibly TRBD1 (5 bases). The CDR3 extends over 14 amino acids. CDR1 and CDR2 from the germline V gene are MNHEY and SVGAGI. Trimming pared 5 bases from V and 2 bases from J, leaving 12 bases between. The CDR3 here is CASSRRDRNTEAFF. In DNA, the CDR3 is TGTGCCAGCAGTCGCCGAGACAGAAACACTGAAGCTTTCTTT.

This clone was found once. This chain connects TRBV4-2 to TRBJ2-7; D may correspond to TRBD1 or TRBD2 (6 bases each). This CDR3 comprises 15 residues. V was cut by 8 bases and J by 4 bases, with 21 bases left in between. Germline CDR1 LGHNA, CDR2 YNFKEQ. Written as DNA, the CDR3 is TGTGCCAGCGCCGAAGGGGGACTCGTTCAGTACGAGCAGTACTTC. Protein: CASAEGGLVQYEQYF.

The V call is TRBV9, the J call TRBJ1-6; 11 bases match TRBD1. CDR3 length: 16 residues. Germline V gives CDR1 SGDLS, CDR2 YYNGEE. V trimming: 4 bases; J trimming: 4 bases; junction bases outside the gene matches: 4. DNA for the CDR3: TGTGCCAGCAGCAGGGACAGGGGGAGTTATAATTCACCCCTCCACTTT. It specifies CASSRDRGSYNSPLHF.

The rearrangement links TRBV10-3 to TRBJ1-1; 8 bases line up with TRBD1. The germline V gene encodes CDR1 ENHRY and CDR2 SYGVKD. J was trimmed by 0 bases and V by 7 bases; bases with no gene match: 7. The CDR3 is 15 residues long. This chain's CDR3 is CAIKDRGRMNTEAFF. CDR3 coding DNA: TGTGCCATCAAAGACAGGGGCCGCATGAACACTGAAGCTTTCTTT.

DNA of the CDR3: TGTGCCAGCAGCCCTGGAGTCGCCGGGGAGCTGTTTTTT. Protein sequence: CASSPGVAGELFF. The chain joins TRBV3-1 (or the pseudogene TRBV3-2) to TRBJ2-2; D is unresolved. Trimming pared 4 bases from V and 6 bases from J, leaving 9 bases between. Germline V gene sequence: CDR1 LGHDT, CDR2 YNNKEL (reference sequence). CDR3 length: 13 amino acids.

The sample holds one count of this clone. This chain links TRBV7-9 with TRBJ1-5; 9 bases line up with TRBD1. The CDR3 spans 15 residues. Germline CDR1 is SEHNR and CDR2 is FQNEAQ (reference sequence). V gave up 6 bases and J gave up 6 bases; unmatched junction bases: 9. The CDR3 DNA follows: TGTGCCAGCAGGCCCCTGACAGGGGGAAGTCAGCCCCAGCATTTT. Its protein product is CASRPLTGGSQPQHF.

V and J are TRBV30 and TRBJ1-5, with 8 positions matching TRBD1. From germline, CDR1 is GTSNPN and CDR2 SVGIG (reference sequence). The CDR3 loop spans 13 amino acids. Trimming at V came to 1 base and at J to 5 bases, leaving 1 base not matched to a gene. This CDR3 is CAWSGTGYQPQHF. The CDR3 DNA sequence: TGTGCCTGGAGTGGGACAGGGTATCAGCCCCAGCATTTT.